Shown below are 15 T cell receptor beta chains from a single sample sequenced in a study of spatial heterogeneity in lung cancer. TCRdb processed the 5' RACE reads anew with MiXCR; each CDR3 protein has one entry. This sample carries 45,000 or so distinct CDR3 sequences, 10% to 15% of them seen once, and the ten largest clones take around 39%. Described time point: sample taken at primary tumor resection. No cell sorting; template was whole RNA from tumor, lung tissue or PBMC. The sample was PBMCs, taken at surgery. The receptors shown here come from a female donor with early-stage non-small cell lung cancer.

This clonotype was counted a few times. The rearrangement links TRBV20-1 to TRBJ1-3; tentatively, D is TRBD1 (5 bases). CDR1 is DFQATT, CDR2 SNEGSKA, per germline (reference sequence). This CDR3 comprises 13 residues. Trimming took 3 bases from V and 11 from J, leaving 17 bases between them. Here the CDR3 DNA reads TGCAGTGCTAGCAGGCAGGGAGATTGGGCCATATATTTT. Amino acids: CSASRQGDWAIYF.

This clonotype has a handful of counts. The chain has TRBV9 and TRBJ2-3; the match to TRBD2 covers 7 bases. V lost 1 base, J lost 2 bases, and 4 bases stayed unmatched. The CDR3 is 15 amino acids. Germline-derived CDR1 and CDR2 are SGDLS and YYNGEE. DNA of the CDR3: TGTGCCAGCAGCGTACCGGGGGGTCCCACAGATACGCAGTATTTT. Translating gives CASSVPGGPTDTQYF.

The gene calls are TRBV12-3 or TRBV12-4 and TRBJ2-5; 14 nucleotides line up with TRBD2. The CDR3 spans 15 residues. With V trimmed by 3 bases and J by 5 bases, 2 bases remained unmatched. CDR3 loop: CASSFGTSGGETQYF. CDR3 bases: TGTGCCAGCAGTTTCGGGACTAGCGGGGGCGAGACCCAGTACTTC.

This clonotype has just a few counts. CDR3 bases: TGTGCCAGCAGCTTAGTCGGGACGGGGATAGAGACCCAGTACTTC. Its protein is CASSLVGTGIETQYF. V usage is TRBV7-2 and J usage is TRBJ2-5; either TRBD1 or TRBD2 may fit D (5 bases each). The V gene lost 1 base and the J gene lost 4 bases, with 13 bases spanning the gap. CDR3 length equals 15 residues. Germline CDR1 is SGHTA and CDR2 is FQGNSA. The whole variable domain, remainder taken from reference TRBV7-2 and TRBJ2-5, is GAGVSQSPSNKVTEKGKDVELRCDPISGHTALYWYRQSLGQGLEFLIYFQGNSAPDKSGLPSDRFSAERTGGSVSTLTIQRTQQEDSAVYLCASSLVGTGIETQYFGPGTRLLVL.

The chain combines TRBV18 with TRBJ1-2; D gene unclear. V was pared by 2 bases and J by 3 bases, with 10 bases between. CDR1 is KGHSH, CDR2 LQKENI, per germline. The CDR3 is 14 amino acids. The CDR3 DNA reads as TGTGCCAGCTCACCAGTCCCAGCTGACTATGGCTACACCTTC. Protein sequence: CASSPVPADYGYTF.

In this sample, this clonotype turned up a few times. This chain connects TRBV23-1 to TRBJ2-1; D unresolved. TRBV23-1 is annotated as an ORF whose role is uncertain. The CDR3 is made up of 13 amino acids. The V end lost 5 bases, the J end lost 7 bases, and 12 bases lay between the germline ends. CDR3 sequence (DNA): TGCGCCAGCAGTGGTGGGCAGAAAAATGAGCAGTTCTTC. Its translation: CASSGGQKNEQFF.

The table lists this clonotype with many counts. The rearrangement joins TRBV7-2 to TRBJ2-5; D is unresolved. The CDR3 runs to 12 residues. V shed 1 base and J shed 5 bases, with 5 bases lying between them. In germline, CDR1 is SGHTA, CDR2 FQGNSA. DNA of the CDR3: TGTGCCAGCAGCTTAGGGTACGAGACCCAGTACTTC. Its protein product is CASSLGYETQYF.

This clonotype was observed many times. J is TRBJ2-7 and V is TRBV7-2; D gene unclear. V gave up 0 bases and J gave up 6 bases, with 3 bases separating them. CDR1 is SGHTA and CDR2 is FQGNSA in the germline V gene. This CDR3 has 11 amino acids. CDR3 in amino acids: CASSLAIEQYF. CDR3 DNA sequence: TGTGCCAGCAGCTTAGCGATCGAGCAGTACTTC.

This sequence joins TRBV6-5 and TRBJ2-1; D unclear. V lost 6 bases to trimming and J lost 8 bases, with 20 bases between them. From germline, CDR1 is MNHEY and CDR2 SVGAGI. This CDR3 region has 15 residues. CDR3 bases: TGTGCCAGCAGAAAGGCGGCGGAACTTTGGGATGAGCAGTTCTTC. Its protein product is CASRKAAELWDEQFF.

This clonotype was recorded at least ten times. V gene TRBV5-6 combines with J gene TRBJ2-2, with TRBD1 as a possible D gene (5 bases). Trimming cost V 1 base and J 0 bases, with 7 bases left between them. CDR3 size: 15 residues. Per germline, CDR1 SGHDT and CDR2 YYEEEE. The DNA of the CDR3 is TGTGCCAGCAGCTTGAAGGGGACGAACACCGGGGAGCTGTTTTTT. Encoded protein: CASSLKGTNTGELFF.

This clonotype was counted only a few times. This chain uses TRBV5-4 with TRBJ2-5; D might be TRBD2 (7 bases). CDR1 is SGHNT and CDR2 is YYREEE in the germline V gene (reference sequence). This CDR3 comprises 14 residues. The V end was cut by 4 bases, the J end by 5 bases, with 15 bases between. The CDR3 sequence: CASSREQGGETQYF. The CDR3 DNA is TGTGCCAGCAGCAGGGAACAGGGAGGGGAGACCCAGTACTTC.

The genes are TRBV7-9 and TRBJ1-4; 7 bases fit TRBD1. The CDR3 consists of 16 residues. Germline V gene data show CDR1 as SEHNR and CDR2 as FQNEAQ (reference sequence). V dropped 4 bases and J dropped 5; count of bases not matched to a gene: 10. CDR3 in amino acids: CASSSPPDRPNEKLFF. CDR3 in DNA: TGTGCCAGCAGCTCCCCCCCGGACAGGCCAAATGAAAAACTGTTTTTT.

The rearrangement uses TRBV18 and TRBJ2-3; 8 nucleotides align to TRBD1. Trimming took 6 bases from V and 5 from J; bases not matched to a gene: 25. The CDR3 covers 20 residues. Germline V gives CDR1 KGHSH, CDR2 LQKENI. In nucleotides, the CDR3 is TGTGCCAGCTCTTCAAGATCCGGACAGGGTTCTCATCTTACTGGAGATACGCAGTATTTT. The encoded protein is CASSSRSGQGSHLTGDTQYF.

The gene calls are TRBV14 and TRBJ1-1; D remains ambiguous. In germline, CDR1 is SGHDN, CDR2 FVKESK. The CDR3 extends over 14 amino acids. V was clipped by 3 bases and J by 0 bases, with 8 bases between them. The CDR3 DNA sequence: TGTGCCAGCAGCCATCCCGGCATGAACACTGAAGCTTTCTTT. Amino acids: CASSHPGMNTEAFF. The complete variable domain, with remaining parts taken from reference TRBV14 and TRBJ1-1, reads EAGVTQFPSHSVIEKGQTVTLRCDPISGHDNLYWYRRVMGKEIKFLLHFVKESKQDESGMPNNRFLAERTGGTYSTLKVQPAELEDSGVYFCASSHPGMNTEAFFGQGTRLTVV.

This clonotype was counted between two and nine times. The chain is built from TRBV6-2 or TRBV6-3 and TRBJ2-1; a possible D gene is TRBD2 (7 bases). Germline V gene data show CDR1 as MNHEY and CDR2 as SVGEGT. V lost 7 bases, J lost 7 bases, and 29 bases lay in between. The CDR3 sequence is 18 residues long. The CDR3 region has the DNA TGTGCCAGCACTAACCCCGGAGGGGGACTACAAAGTTTTAATGAGCAGTTCTTC. Translated: CASTNPGGGLQSFNEQFF.